This is a list of T cell receptor beta chains from one sample in a study of cytomegalovirus exposure and HLA in healthy donors. TCRdb keeps only in-frame clones here, not all; method: immunoSEQ multiplex PCR. Among some 110,000 clones listed, around 94% were seen once. Sequenced material: PBMCs. These receptors originate from a woman younger than 35 in good health and CMV-seronegative. Both conserved end residues are part of each CDR3. D genes are given only for firm matches. The listing skips clone size in some rows; elsewhere it reads once, few, many or a size class.

d_call clone_size j_call v_call cdr3_aa cdr3_nt
- - TRBJ1-6 TRBV18 CATATGNSPLHF TGTGCCACCGCGACAGGTAATTCACCCCTCCACTTT
- - TRBJ2-1 TRBV10-1 CASSARRGTYNEQFF TGCGCCAGCAGCGCTCGTAGGGGCACTTACAATGAGCAGTTCTTC
TRBD1 - TRBJ2-1 TRBV5-1 CASSLDRGHNEQFF TGCGCCAGCAGCCTGGACAGGGGGCACAATGAGCAGTTCTTC
TRBD1 - TRBJ1-5 TRBV27 CASSPGTGGQPQHF TGTGCCAGCAGCCCCGGGACAGGGGGTCAGCCCCAGCATTTT
TRBD2 - TRBJ2-3 TRBV4-1 CASSPPTSLSTDTQYF TGCGCCAGCAGCCCACCGACTAGCCTTAGCACAGATACGCAGTATTTT
- - TRBJ2-7 TRBV28 CASSQRSEQYF TGTGCCAGCAGTCAAAGGAGCGAGCAGTACTTC
TRBD1 - TRBJ2-5 TRBV19 CASRTDRGQETQYF TGTGCCAGTAGAACAGACAGGGGACAAGAGACCCAGTACTTC
TRBD2 - TRBJ2-3 TRBV4-1 CASSQVYSGGATDTQYF TGCGCCAGCAGCCAAGTCTACAGCGGGGGGGCCACAGATACGCAGTATTTT
TRBD2 - TRBJ2-1 TRBV28 CASSATSPSGEQFF TGTGCCAGCAGTGCGACATCCCCTAGCGGTGAGCAGTTCTTC
TRBD1 once TRBJ2-1 TRBV5-1 CASSFQGTGNNEQFF TGCGCCAGCAGCTTCCAGGGGACAGGGAACAATGAGCAGTTCTTC
TRBD2 - TRBJ2-7 TRBV7-2 CASSSRLAGGSEQYF TGTGCCAGCAGCTCGAGACTAGCGGGGGGAAGTGAGCAGTACTTC
- - TRBJ1-5 TRBV19 CATRGVGGLQPQHF TGTGCCACCCGCGGGGTCGGGGGGCTTCAGCCCCAGCATTTT
- - TRBJ2-1 TRBV2 CASSEEGWGDEQFF TGTGCCAGCAGTGAAGAGGGCTGGGGAGATGAGCAGTTCTTC
- - TRBJ1-1 TRBV19 CASSIDLGSLNTEAFF TGTGCCAGTAGTATAGATTTAGGGAGCTTGAACACTGAAGCTTTCTTT
TRBD2 - TRBJ2-1 TRBV5-1 CASSPQGGNYNEQFF TGCGCCAGCAGCCCCCAGGGAGGGAACTACAATGAGCAGTTCTTC
- - TRBJ2-5 TRBV28 CATSLGGGAETQYF TGTGCCACCTCCTTAGGAGGCGGGGCAGAGACCCAGTACTTC
- - TRBJ2-1 TRBV2 CASSPSPYNEQFF TGTGCCAGCAGCCCTAGCCCCTACAATGAGCAGTTCTTC
- once TRBJ2-5 TRBV9 CASSVAPSVETQYF TGTGCCAGCAGCGTAGCTCCTAGCGTAGAGACCCAGTACTTC
- - TRBJ2-1 TRBV6-5 CASRQQGYEQFF TGTGCCAGCAGGCAACAGGGTTATGAGCAGTTCTTC
- - TRBJ1-2 TRBV18 CASSPTAQRNYGYTF TGTGCCAGCTCACCAACGGCACAGAGAAACTATGGCTACACCTTC
- - TRBJ1-4 TRBV2 CASRRERDEKLFF TGTGCCAGCAGACGGGAAAGGGATGAAAAACTGTTTTTT
TRBD1 - TRBJ2-2 TRBV10-3 CAISELVTGETGELFF TGTGCCATCAGTGAGTTGGTGACAGGGGAAACCGGGGAGCTGTTTTTT
TRBD1 - TRBJ2-4 TRBV5-4 CASSFKTGEKNIQYF TGTGCCAGCAGCTTTAAGACAGGGGAGAAAAACATTCAGTACTTC
TRBD1 once TRBJ2-7 TRBV5-5 CASSADRGRYEQYF TGTGCCAGCAGCGCCGACAGGGGACGCTACGAGCAGTACTTC
TRBD1 - TRBJ1-2 TRBV28 CASSRTGIYGYTF TGTGCCAGCAGTAGGACAGGTATCTATGGCTACACCTTC
- - TRBJ2-7 TRBV27 CASSSGDRKYEQYF TGTGCCAGCAGTTCGGGGGACAGAAAATACGAGCAGTACTTC
- - TRBJ2-1 TRBV27 CASGTGNEQFF TGTGCCAGCGGAACCGGGAACGAGCAGTTCTTC
TRBD1 few TRBJ2-2 TRBV6-1 CASRQQGAGELFF TGTGCCAGCAGGCAACAGGGGGCCGGGGAGCTGTTTTTT
- - TRBJ2-7 TRBV6-1 CASTETRPRNEQYF TGTGCCAGCACCGAAACTCGCCCTAGAAACGAGCAGTACTTC
TRBD1 - TRBJ2-2 TRBV5-4 CASSTGTGRGELFF TGTGCCAGCAGCACAGGGACAGGCCGCGGGGAGCTGTTTTTT
- - TRBJ1-1 TRBV2 CASSEKLEALEAFF TGTGCCAGCAGTGAAAAGTTGGAGGCCCTGGAAGCTTTCTTT
- - TRBJ1-1 TRBV30 CAWSPGEVPEAFF TGTGCCTGGAGCCCCGGGGAAGTCCCTGAAGCTTTCTTT
TRBD1 - TRBJ1-4 TRBV29-1 CSVEWIGTGNEKLFF TGCAGCGTTGAGTGGATAGGGACAGGGAACGAAAAACTGTTTTTT
- - TRBJ1-2 TRBV29-1 CSVEGGGARNYGYTF TGCAGCGTTGAAGGGGGTGGGGCCCGTAACTATGGCTACACCTTC
- - TRBJ2-7 TRBV28 CASSSGQRRGYEQYF TGTGCCAGCAGTTCGGGCCAAAGGAGGGGCTACGAGCAGTACTTC
TRBD1 - TRBJ2-1 TRBV6-6 CASSLGGQGPTEQFF TGTGCCAGCAGTTTAGGGGGCCAGGGGCCTACTGAGCAGTTCTTC
TRBD1 - TRBJ2-7 TRBV27 CASGQGEQYF TGTGCCAGCGGACAGGGCGAGCAGTACTTC
TRBD1 - TRBJ1-2 TRBV28 CASSAPRDSTNYGYTF TGTGCCAGCAGTGCACCCCGGGACAGCACTAACTATGGCTACACCTTC
- - TRBJ1-4 TRBV5-1 CASSSNRATGEKLFF TGCGCCAGCAGCTCCAACAGGGCCACCGGTGAAAAACTGTTTTTT
TRBD1 - TRBJ1-6 TRBV2 CASRGTGGGSPLHF TGTGCCAGCAGAGGGACAGGGGGAGGTTCACCCCTCCACTTT
- - TRBJ1-2 TRBV9 CASSATTYGYTF TGTGCCAGCAGCGCCACAACGTATGGCTACACCTTC
TRBD1 - TRBJ1-2 TRBV2 CASSMGQGSGYTF TGTGCCAGCAGCATGGGACAGGGGAGCGGCTACACCTTC
TRBD2 - TRBJ2-2 TRBV7-6 CASSLESAGGGTGELFF TGTGCCAGCAGCTTAGAGTCGGCGGGGGGAGGTACCGGGGAGCTGTTTTTT
- few TRBJ2-7 TRBV2 CATIHGELYEQYF TGTGCCACCATACACGGAGAGCTATACGAGCAGTACTTC